The clone carrying this TCR beta chain showed up just once. The individuals used as controls were healthy donors who had been matched for both age and sex. RNA totalling about 0.45 to 1 ug underwent reverse transcription with random hexamers. An immunoSEQ multiplex PCR generated amplified TCR beta CDR3 products spanning 54 Vbeta and 13 Jbeta. TCRdb redid the calling of the immunoSEQ multiplex PCR reads with MiXCR, one entry per CDR3 protein. The data contain 130,000 or so distinct CDR3 sequences, about 93% of them singletons. This entry is derived from a study of CD8 T cells in Susac syndrome. The sequenced sample consisted of CD4+ T cells from PBMCs. The TCR originated in a human donor in good health.

The DNA of the CDR3 is TGCAGTGCCAAAGTAGCGGGAGGGCCGGAGACCCAGTACTTC. Translation gives CSAKVAGGPETQYF. The chain links TRBV20-1 to TRBJ2-5; the match to TRBD2 covers 11 bases. Per the germline V gene, CDR1 is DFQATT and CDR2 is SNEGSKA (reference sequence). The junction had 8 bases not matched to a gene; V was cut back by 6 bases and J by 5 bases. The CDR3 contains 14 residues.